This paragraph reports one T cell receptor (beta chain). This record belongs to a study of blood T cell repertoires in COVID-19. In the original processing: Cell counts per sample came from amplifying reference gene primers. Using immunoSEQ multiplex PCR, the repertoire was profiled, and TCRdb retains in-frame clones only, with some absent. V and J calls plus clone size are reproduced from that table; the DNA served to infer D and trimming. Among some 30,000 clones listed, 85% to 90% were seen once. The source of this sequence is a man between 65 and 79 years old with active COVID-19. The sample comprised peripheral blood.

CDR3 bases: TGTGCCAGCAGCCCCCACGCGGGAGGGGAGACCCAGTACTTC. This sequence encodes CASSPHAGGETQYF. The V call is TRBV3-1 (or the pseudogene TRBV3-2), the J call TRBJ2-5; 9 bases agree with TRBD2. Unmatched junction bases numbered 5, after V lost 4 bases and J lost 5 bases. This CDR3 region has 14 residues. Per the germline V gene, CDR1 is LGHDT and CDR2 is YNNKEL (reference sequence).